This record looks at one TCR beta chain sequence and its context. Its antigen is not known. This sample stems from a study of cytomegalovirus exposure and HLA in healthy donors. Overall study: Around 77% of approximately 400 genotyped donors fell in the Caucasian-associated ancestry cluster. Study findings and constraints: Later work associated roughly 17,000 TCR beta sequences with HLA alleles at 0.05 false discovery rate. Donor immune exposure was known only as CMV serostatus. Presence/absence analysis assumed near-uniform sequencing depth across donors.

The trim removed 1 base at V and 8 bases at J, leaving 8 bases unmatched. The germline V gene encodes CDR1 SGHNT and CDR2 YENEEA. This CDR3 spans 15 amino acids. Primers: 60 Vbeta forward and 13 Jbeta reverse. Using immunoSEQ multiplex PCR, the repertoire was profiled, and TCRdb retains in-frame clones only, with some absent. The listing records about 170,000 clones. The sample comprised PBMCs. The receptor was derived from a woman younger than 35 in good health and CMV-seropositive. This chain uses TRBV11-3 with TRBJ2-1; 7 bases line up with TRBD1. The CDR3 DNA follows: TGTGCCAGCAGCTTAGGACAGGGCGGAGACGATGAGCAGTTCTTC. Translation gives CASSLGQGGDDEQFF.